Reported below is one T cell receptor beta chain. Its antigen remains unknown. What was amplified from RNA transcripts were TCR beta CDR3 regions. The HTBI primer set was used in a first-round RT-PCR of the TCR CDR3. TCRdb itself ran the multiplex PCR reads through MiXCR, one entry per CDR3 protein. The profile shows a few hundred thousand distinct CDR3 sequences, 15% of them singletons. This specimen comes from a study of T cells in Graves' hyperthyroidism and ophthalmopathy. Background on the study: Peripheral blood specimens were obtained at initial diagnosis, prior to any treatment. General study results and limits: The model made its ophthalmopathy prediction, and onset followed a median around 6.9 months later.

Trimming cost V 1 base and J 6 bases, with 16 bases left between them. Germline CDR1 reads SGHVS; CDR2 reads FNYEAQ. The CDR3 has 15 amino acids. The source of this sequence is a woman in her twenties or thirties with Graves' hyperthyroidism. The chain recombines TRBV7-6 with TRBJ2-7, with D possibly TRBD1 on 6 matching bases. The sample taken for sequencing was blood. The chain's CDR3 is CASSLESRGYSEQYF. CDR3 coding DNA: TGTGCCAGCAGCTTAGAGTCCAGGGGATACTCCGAGCAGTACTTC.